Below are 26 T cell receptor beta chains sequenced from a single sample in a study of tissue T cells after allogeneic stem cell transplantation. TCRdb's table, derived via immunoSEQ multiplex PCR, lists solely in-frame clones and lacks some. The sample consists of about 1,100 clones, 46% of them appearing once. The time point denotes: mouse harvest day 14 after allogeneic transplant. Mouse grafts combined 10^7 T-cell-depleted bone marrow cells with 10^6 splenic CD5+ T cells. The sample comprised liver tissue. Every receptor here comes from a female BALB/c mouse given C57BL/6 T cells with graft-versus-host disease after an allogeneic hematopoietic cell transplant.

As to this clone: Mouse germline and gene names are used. CDR3 in amino acids: CAWSLYRGQDTQYF. Incomplete CDR3 DNA: TGTGCCTGGAGTCTATACAGGGGGCAAGACACCCAGTAC. J is TRBJ2-5 and V is TRBV31, with 8 bases aligning to TRBD1. Read data end 1 residue before the CDR3 end; the end is taken from the germline J gene. The trim removed 0 bases at V and 3 bases at J, leaving 2 bases unmatched. Germline-derived CDR1 and CDR2 are GKSSPN and SITVG. The CDR3 covers 14 residues.

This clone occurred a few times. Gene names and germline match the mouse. CDR3 in amino acids: CSSSQSVQGNQAPLF. The sequenced part of the CDR3 DNA is TGCTCCAGCAGTCAATCGGTACAGGGGAACCAGGCTCCGCTT. The chain carries TRBV23 and TRBJ1-5; the D call in the table, TRBD1, was not verified against the DNA. With the read ending 1 residue before the CDR3 end, the germline J gene is used to fill in that end. This CDR3 has 15 residues. Germline-derived CDR1 and CDR2 are KGHTA and FQNQQP.

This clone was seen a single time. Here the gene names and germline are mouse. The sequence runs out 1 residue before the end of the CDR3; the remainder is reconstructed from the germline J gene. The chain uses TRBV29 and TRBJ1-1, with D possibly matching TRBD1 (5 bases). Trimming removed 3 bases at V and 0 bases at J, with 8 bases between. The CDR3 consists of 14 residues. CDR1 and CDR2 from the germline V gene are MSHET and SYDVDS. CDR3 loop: CASSLGVANTEVFF. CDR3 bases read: TGTGCTAGCAGTTTGGGGGTTGCAAACACAGAAGTCTTC.

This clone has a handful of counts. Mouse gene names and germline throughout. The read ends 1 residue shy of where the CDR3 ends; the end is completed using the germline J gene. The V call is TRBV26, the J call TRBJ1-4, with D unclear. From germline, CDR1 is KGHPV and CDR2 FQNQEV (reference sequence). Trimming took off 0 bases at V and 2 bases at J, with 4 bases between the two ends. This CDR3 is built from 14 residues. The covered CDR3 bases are TGTGCCAGCAGTCTGTCAGGGTCCAACGAAAGATTATTT. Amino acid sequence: CASSLSGSNERLF. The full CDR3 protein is CASSLSGSNERLFF.

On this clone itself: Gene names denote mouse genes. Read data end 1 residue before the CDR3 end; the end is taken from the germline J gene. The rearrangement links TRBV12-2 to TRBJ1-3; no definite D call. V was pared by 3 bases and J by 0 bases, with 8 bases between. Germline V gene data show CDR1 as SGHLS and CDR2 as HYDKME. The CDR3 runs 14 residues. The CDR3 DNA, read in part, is TGTGCCAGCTCTTCCGACACTTCTGGAAATACGCTCTAT. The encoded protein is CASSSDTSGNTLY. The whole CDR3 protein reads CASSSDTSGNTLYF.

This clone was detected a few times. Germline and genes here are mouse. This chain's CDR3 is CASSFPHQAPLF. CDR3 DNA (partial): TGTGCTAGCAGTTTCCCTCACCAGGCTCCGCTT. V is TRBV29 and J is TRBJ1-5; no firm D call. The read terminates 1 residue before the CDR3 end, so the remaining end is supplied by the germline J gene. The CDR3 has 12 amino acids. V shed 3 bases and J shed 5 bases, with 5 bases lying between them. CDR1 MSHET and CDR2 SYDVDS come from the germline V gene.

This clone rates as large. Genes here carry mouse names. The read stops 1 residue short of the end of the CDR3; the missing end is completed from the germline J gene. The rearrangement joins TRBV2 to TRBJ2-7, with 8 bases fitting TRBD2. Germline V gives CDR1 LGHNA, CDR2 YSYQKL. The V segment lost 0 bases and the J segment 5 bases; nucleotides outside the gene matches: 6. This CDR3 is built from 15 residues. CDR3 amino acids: CASSQDRLGGDEQYF. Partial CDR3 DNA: TGTGCCAGCAGCCAAGATCGGCTGGGGGGAGATGAACAGTAC.

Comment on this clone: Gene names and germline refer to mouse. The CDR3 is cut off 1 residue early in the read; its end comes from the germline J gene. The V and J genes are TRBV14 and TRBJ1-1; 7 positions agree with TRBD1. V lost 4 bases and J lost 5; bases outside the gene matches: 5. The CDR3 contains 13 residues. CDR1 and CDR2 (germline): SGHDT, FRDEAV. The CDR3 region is CASSPKQGTEVFF. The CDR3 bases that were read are TGTGCCAGCAGTCCAAAACAGGGGACAGAAGTCTTC.

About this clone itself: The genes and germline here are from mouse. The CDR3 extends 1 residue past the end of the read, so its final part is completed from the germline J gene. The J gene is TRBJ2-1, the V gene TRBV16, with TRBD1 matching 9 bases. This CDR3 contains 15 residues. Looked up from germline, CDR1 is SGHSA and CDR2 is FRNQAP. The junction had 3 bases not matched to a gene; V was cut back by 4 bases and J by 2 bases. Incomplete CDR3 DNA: TGTGCAAGCAGCTCCCGGGACAGGGACTATGCTGAGCAGTTC. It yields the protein CASSSRDRDYAEQF. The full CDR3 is CASSSRDRDYAEQFF.

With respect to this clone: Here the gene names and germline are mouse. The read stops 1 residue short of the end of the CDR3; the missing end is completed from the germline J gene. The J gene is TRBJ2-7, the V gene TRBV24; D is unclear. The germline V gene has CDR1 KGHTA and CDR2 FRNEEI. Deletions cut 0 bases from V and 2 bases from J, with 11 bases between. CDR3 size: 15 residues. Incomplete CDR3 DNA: TGTGCCAGCAGTCTGTATTGCCGGGAGGCCTATGAACAGTAC. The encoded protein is CASSLYCREAYEQY. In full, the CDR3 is CASSLYCREAYEQYF.

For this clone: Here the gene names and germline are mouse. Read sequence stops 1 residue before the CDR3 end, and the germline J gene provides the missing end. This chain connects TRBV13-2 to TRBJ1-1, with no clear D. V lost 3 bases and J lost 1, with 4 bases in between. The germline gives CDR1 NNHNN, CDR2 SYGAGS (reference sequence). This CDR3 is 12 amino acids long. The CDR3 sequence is CASGAGNTEVFF. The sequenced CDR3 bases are TGTGCCAGCGGTGCAGGGAACACAGAAGTCTTC.

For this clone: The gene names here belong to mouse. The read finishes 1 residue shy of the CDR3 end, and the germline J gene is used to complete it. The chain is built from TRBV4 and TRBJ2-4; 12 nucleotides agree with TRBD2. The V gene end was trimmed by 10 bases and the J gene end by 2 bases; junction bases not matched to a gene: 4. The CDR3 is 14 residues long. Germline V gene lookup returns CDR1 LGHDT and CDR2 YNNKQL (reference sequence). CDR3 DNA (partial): TGTGCCATCCGGGACTGGGGGGTTCAAAACACCTTGTAC. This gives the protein CAIRDWGVQNTLY. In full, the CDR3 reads CAIRDWGVQNTLYF. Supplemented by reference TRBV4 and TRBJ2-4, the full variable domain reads ETAVFQTPNYHVTQVGNEVSFNCKQTLGHDTMYWYKQDSKKLLKIMFSYNNKQLIVNETVPRRFSPQSSDKAHLNLRIKSVEPEDSAVYLCAIRDWGVQNTLYFGAGTRLSVL.

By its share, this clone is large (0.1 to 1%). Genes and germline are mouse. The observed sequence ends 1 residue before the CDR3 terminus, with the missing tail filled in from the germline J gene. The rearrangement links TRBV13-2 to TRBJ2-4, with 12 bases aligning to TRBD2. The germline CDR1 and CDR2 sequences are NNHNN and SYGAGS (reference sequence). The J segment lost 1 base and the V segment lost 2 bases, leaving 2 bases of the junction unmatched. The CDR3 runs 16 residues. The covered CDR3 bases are TGTGCCAGCGGTGAGGGACTGGGGGGCCGTCAAAACACCTTGTAC. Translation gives CASGEGLGGRQNTLY. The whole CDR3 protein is CASGEGLGGRQNTLYF.

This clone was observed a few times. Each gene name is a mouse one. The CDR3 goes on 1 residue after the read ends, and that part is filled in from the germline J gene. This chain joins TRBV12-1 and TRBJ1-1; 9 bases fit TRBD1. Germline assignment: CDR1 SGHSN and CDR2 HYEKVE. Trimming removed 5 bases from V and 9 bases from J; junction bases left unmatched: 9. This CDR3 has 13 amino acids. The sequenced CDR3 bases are TGTGCCAGCTGGGGACAGGGCGGGAGAAAAGTCTTC. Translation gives CASWGQGGRKVF. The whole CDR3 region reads CASWGQGGRKVFF.

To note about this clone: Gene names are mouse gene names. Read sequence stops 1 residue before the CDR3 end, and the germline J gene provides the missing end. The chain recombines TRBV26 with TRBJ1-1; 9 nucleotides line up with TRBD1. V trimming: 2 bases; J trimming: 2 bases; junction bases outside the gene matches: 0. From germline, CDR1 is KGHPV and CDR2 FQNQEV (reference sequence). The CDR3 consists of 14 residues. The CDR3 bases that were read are TGTGCCAGCAGTCTGACAGGGGGCAACACAGAAGTCTTC. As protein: CASSLTGGNTEVF. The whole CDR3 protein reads CASSLTGGNTEVFF.

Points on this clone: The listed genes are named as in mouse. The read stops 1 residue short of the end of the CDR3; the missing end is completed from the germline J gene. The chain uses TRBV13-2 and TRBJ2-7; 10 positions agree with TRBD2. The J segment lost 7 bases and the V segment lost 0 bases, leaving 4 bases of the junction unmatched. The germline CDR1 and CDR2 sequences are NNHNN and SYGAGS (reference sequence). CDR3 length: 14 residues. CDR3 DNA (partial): TGTGCCAGCGGTGATGCTGGGGGGGCGTGGGAACAGTAC. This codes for CASGDAGGAWEQY. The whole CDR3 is CASGDAGGAWEQYF.

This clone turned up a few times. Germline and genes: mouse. Here the CDR3 reads CASRPPGPLSGNTLYF. The sequenced CDR3 bases are TGTGCCAGCAGACCTCCGGGACCTCTTTCTGGAAATACGCTCTAT. This rearrangement joins TRBV13-3 to TRBJ1-3; a weak D match, TRBD1 (5 bases). The read ends 1 residue before the CDR3 terminus; that terminus is restored from the germline J gene. The germline V gene has CDR1 NNHDY and CDR2 SYVADS. CDR3 length: 16 amino acids. Trimming shortened V by 5 bases and J by 0 bases, and 15 bases separated the two germline ends.

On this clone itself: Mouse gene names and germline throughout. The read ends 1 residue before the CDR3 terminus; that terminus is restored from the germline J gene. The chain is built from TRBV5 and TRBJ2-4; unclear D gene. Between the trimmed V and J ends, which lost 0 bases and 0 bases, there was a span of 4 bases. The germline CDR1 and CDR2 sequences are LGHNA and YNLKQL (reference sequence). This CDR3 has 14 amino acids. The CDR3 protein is CASSQDLSQNTLYF. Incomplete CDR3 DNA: TGTGCCAGCAGCCAAGATCTCAGTCAAAACACCTTGTAC.

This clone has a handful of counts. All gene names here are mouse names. Partial CDR3 DNA: TGTGCCTGGAGTCTAGGGACAAATAGTGCAGAAACGCTGTAT. Translation gives CAWSLGTNSAETLY. The entire CDR3 reads CAWSLGTNSAETLYF. The chain has TRBV31 and TRBJ2-3, with D perhaps TRBD1 (6 bases). Coverage ceases 1 residue before the CDR3 finishes, and the germline J gene fills in the end. The CDR3 is 15 amino acids. V shed 0 bases and J shed 0 bases, with 10 bases lying between them. Germline-derived CDR1 and CDR2 are GKSSPN and SITVG.

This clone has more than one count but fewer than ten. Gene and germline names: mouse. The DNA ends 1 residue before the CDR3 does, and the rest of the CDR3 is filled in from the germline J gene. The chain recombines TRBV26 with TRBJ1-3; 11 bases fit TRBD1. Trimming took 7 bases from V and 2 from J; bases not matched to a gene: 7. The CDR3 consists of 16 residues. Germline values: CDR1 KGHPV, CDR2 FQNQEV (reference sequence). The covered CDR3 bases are TGTGCCAGCAAACCCTTGGGACAGGGGGCTGGAAATACGCTCTAT. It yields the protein CASKPLGQGAGNTLY. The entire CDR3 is CASKPLGQGAGNTLYF.

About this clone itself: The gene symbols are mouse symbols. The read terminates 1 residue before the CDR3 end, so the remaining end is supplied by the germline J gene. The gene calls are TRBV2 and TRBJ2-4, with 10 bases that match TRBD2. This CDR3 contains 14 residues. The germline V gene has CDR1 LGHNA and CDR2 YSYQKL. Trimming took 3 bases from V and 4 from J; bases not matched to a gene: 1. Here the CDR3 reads CASSHGLGENTLYF. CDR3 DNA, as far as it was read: TGTGCCAGCAGCCACGGACTGGGGGAAAACACCTTGTAC.

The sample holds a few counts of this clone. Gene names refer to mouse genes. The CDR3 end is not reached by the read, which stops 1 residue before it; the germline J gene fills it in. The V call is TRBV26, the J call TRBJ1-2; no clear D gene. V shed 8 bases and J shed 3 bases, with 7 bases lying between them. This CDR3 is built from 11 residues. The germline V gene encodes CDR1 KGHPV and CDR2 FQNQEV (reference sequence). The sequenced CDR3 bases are TGTGCCAGCTGGTCATACTCCGACTACACC. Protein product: CASWSYSDYT. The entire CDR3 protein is CASWSYSDYTF.

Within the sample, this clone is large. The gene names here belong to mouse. CDR3 in amino acids: CASSDIQDTQYF. Partial CDR3 DNA: TGTGCCAGCAGTGACATCCAAGACACCCAGTAC. The chain is built from TRBV13-1 and TRBJ2-5, with D unresolved. The read halts 1 residue ahead of the CDR3 end, with the missing end drawn from the germline J gene. This CDR3 has 12 amino acids. Per the germline V gene, CDR1 is NSHNY and CDR2 is SYGAGN. Deletions cut 2 bases from V and 2 bases from J, with 3 bases between.

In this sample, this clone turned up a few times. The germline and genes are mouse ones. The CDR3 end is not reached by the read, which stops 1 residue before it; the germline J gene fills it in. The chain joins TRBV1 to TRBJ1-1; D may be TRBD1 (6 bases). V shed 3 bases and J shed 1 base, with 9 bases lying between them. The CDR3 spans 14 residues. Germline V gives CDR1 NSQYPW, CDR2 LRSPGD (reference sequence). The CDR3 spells CTCSARDKNTEVFF. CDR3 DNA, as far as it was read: TGCACCTGCAGTGCCCGGGACAAAAACACAGAAGTCTTC.

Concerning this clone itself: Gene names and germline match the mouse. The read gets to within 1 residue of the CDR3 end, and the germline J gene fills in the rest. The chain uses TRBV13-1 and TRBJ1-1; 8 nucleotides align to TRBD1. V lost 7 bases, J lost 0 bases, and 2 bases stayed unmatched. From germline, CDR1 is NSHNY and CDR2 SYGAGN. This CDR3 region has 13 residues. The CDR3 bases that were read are TGTGCCAGCCTACAGGGGGCAAACACAGAAGTCTTC. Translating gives CASLQGANTEVF. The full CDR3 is CASLQGANTEVFF.

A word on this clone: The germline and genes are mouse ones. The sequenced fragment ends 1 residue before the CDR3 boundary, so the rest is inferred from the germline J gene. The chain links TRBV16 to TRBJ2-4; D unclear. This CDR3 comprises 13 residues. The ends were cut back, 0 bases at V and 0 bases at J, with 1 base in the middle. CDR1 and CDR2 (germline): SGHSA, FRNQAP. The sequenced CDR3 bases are TGTGCAAGCAGCTTAGAGAGTCAAAACACCTTGTAC. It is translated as CASSLESQNTLY. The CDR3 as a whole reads CASSLESQNTLYF.